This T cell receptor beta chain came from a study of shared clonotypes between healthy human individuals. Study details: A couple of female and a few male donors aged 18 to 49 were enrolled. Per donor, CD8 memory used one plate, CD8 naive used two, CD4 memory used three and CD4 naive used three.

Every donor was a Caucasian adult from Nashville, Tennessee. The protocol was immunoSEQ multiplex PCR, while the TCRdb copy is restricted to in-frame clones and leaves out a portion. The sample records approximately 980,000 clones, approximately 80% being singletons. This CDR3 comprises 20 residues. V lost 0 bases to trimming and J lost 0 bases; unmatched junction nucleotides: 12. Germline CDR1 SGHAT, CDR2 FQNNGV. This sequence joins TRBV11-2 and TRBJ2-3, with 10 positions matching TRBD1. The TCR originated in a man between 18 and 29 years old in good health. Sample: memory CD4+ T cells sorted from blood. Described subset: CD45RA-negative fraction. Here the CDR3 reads CASSLDPRDRGRLSTDTQYF. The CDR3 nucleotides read TGTGCCAGCAGCTTAGATCCCCGGGACAGGGGTCGGCTTAGCACAGATACGCAGTATTTT.